Below, 22 T cell receptor beta chains from the same sample are listed, as sequenced in a study of read filtering for tumor transcriptome and immune sequencing. The library was built from about 400 ng RNA with molecular barcoded adaptors for alpha/delta and beta/gamma chains. TCRdb re-called the reads with MiXCR, one entry per CDR3 protein. The repertoire holds 50,000 or so distinct CDR3 sequences, with less than 20% as singletons. The sequencing sample was made of a population of CD138-negative cells sorted from bone marrow. The source of these receptors is a donor aged 40 or over with multiple myeloma.

Details on this clonotype: This may be a read error, as it is one base from a much larger clone. V and J are TRBV20-1 and TRBJ2-1; a possible D gene is TRBD2 (6 bases). The CDR3 runs 14 residues. Germline CDR1 and CDR2: DFQATT and SNEGSKA (reference sequence). This CDR3 reads CSAHTGRSYTEQFF. For the CDR3, the DNA is TGCAGTGCTCATACGGGGAGGTCCTACACTGAGCAGTTCTTC.

This clonotype has a handful of counts. V usage is TRBV11-3 and J usage is TRBJ1-5, with unresolved D. The CDR3 is 13 residues long. The V gene's germline CDR1 is SGHNT and CDR2 YENEEA. Trimming stripped 5 bases from V and 6 bases from J, with 11 bases between. The CDR3 loop is CASSHGRAQPQHF. CDR3 bases: TGTGCCAGCAGCCACGGGAGGGCTCAGCCCCAGCATTTT.

Notes on this clonotype: A clone one base away is much larger, so this may be a read error. The chain links TRBV20-1 to TRBJ2-5, with 15 positions matching TRBD2. Trimming took 6 bases from V and 4 from J; bases not matched to a gene: 6. The CDR3 length is 15 residues. Germline lookup yields CDR1 DFQATT and CDR2 SNEGSKA (reference sequence). The CDR3 bases are TGCAGTGCGGGACTAGCGGGAGGTCTTGGAGAGACCCAGTACTTC. It specifies CSAGLAGGLGETQYF.

This clonotype appeared many times. V and J are TRBV6-2 or TRBV6-3 and TRBJ1-5; D may be TRBD1 (5 bases). V was shortened by 0 bases and J by 6 bases, with 12 bases between the two germline ends. The germline CDR1 and CDR2 sequences are MNHEY and SVGEGT. This CDR3 comprises 15 residues. The CDR3 bases are TGTGCCAGCAGTTACTCGAGCATGGGGGGTCAGCCCCAGCATTTT. Protein product: CASSYSSMGGQPQHF.

In its sample, this clonotype was seen many times. This chain connects TRBV6-5 to TRBJ1-1; D might be TRBD1 (5 bases). The germline CDR1 and CDR2 sequences are MNHEY and SVGAGI. CDR3 size: 17 residues. V was pared by 0 bases and J by 4 bases, with 18 bases between. DNA of the CDR3: TGTGCCAGCAGTTACTCGTCGCCGGGGCGCTTGGGCACTGAAGCTTTCTTT. It codes for CASSYSSPGRLGTEAFF.

A note on this clonotype: A far larger clone is one base from this, pointing to a likely read error. The rearrangement uses TRBV11-3 and TRBJ2-1; perhaps TRBD1 as D (6 bases). The CDR3 runs to 15 residues. V was pared by 5 bases and J by 8 bases, with 19 bases between. Germline V lookup: CDR1 SGHNT, CDR2 YENEEA. CDR3 bases: TGTGCCAGCAGCCTAAGGGGGACACAAGACTATGAGCAGTTCTTC. Translating gives CASSLRGTQDYEQFF.

In this sample, this clonotype turned up many times. This rearrangement joins TRBV12-3 or TRBV12-4 to TRBJ1-5; D remains ambiguous. The CDR3 covers 17 residues. V was pared by 8 bases and J by 0 bases, with 20 bases between. The CDR3 sequence is CASSQQWTAHSNQPQHF. In DNA form, the CDR3 reads TGTGCCAGCTCGCAGCAATGGACGGCTCATAGCAATCAGCCCCAGCATTTT.

In its sample, this clonotype was seen many times. Possible read error: a much larger clone is one base away. The chain employs TRBV29-1 and TRBJ2-1; 13 bases align to TRBD2. The CDR3 runs to 14 residues. Germline lookup yields CDR1 SQVTM and CDR2 ANQGSEA. In DNA form, the CDR3 reads TGCAGCGTCGGGACTAGCGGGATCCCTGATGAGCGGTTCTTC. Amino acid sequence: CSVGTSGIPDERFF.

This clonotype came up many times. The chain links TRBV7-2 to TRBJ2-1; no clear D. Trimming took off 6 bases at V and 8 bases at J, with 14 bases between the two ends. This CDR3 is 13 amino acids long. From germline, CDR1 is SGHTA and CDR2 FQGNSA. DNA for the CDR3: TGTGCCAGCAGGCCATTCCCCCTGTATGAGCAGTTCTTC. Translation gives CASRPFPLYEQFF.

As regards this clonotype: The junction shows a germline mismatch at one end, possibly a read error. This sequence joins TRBV7-3 and TRBJ2-5; 13 bases map to TRBD2. The CDR3 runs to 14 residues. The germline CDR1 and CDR2 sequences are SGHTA and FQGTGA. DNA of the CDR3: TGTGCCAGCAGCTTAGGACTAGCGGGAGAGGCCCAGTACTTC. Its translation is CASSLGLAGEAQYF.

This clonotype appeared many times. V is TRBV29-1 and J is TRBJ2-7, with a weak D call TRBD1 (5 bases). V was trimmed by 3 bases and J by 5 bases, leaving 11 bases between them. The CDR3 spans 12 residues. The germline CDR1 and CDR2 sequences are SQVTM and ANQGSEA. CDR3 nucleotide sequence: TGCAGCGTTGAGGTAGGGGCCGACGAGCAGTACTTC. This encodes CSVEVGADEQYF.

This clonotype was seen ten or more times. The rearrangement links TRBV5-5 to TRBJ1-4, with D possibly matching TRBD1 (5 bases). The germline V and J ends were trimmed by 0 bases and 8 bases, with 14 bases remaining between them. The CDR3 extends over 15 amino acids. Per the germline V gene, CDR1 is SGHKS and CDR2 is YYEKEE (reference sequence). The CDR3 reads CASSLGRGSEEKLFF. The CDR3 region has the DNA TGTGCCAGCAGCTTGGGGAGGGGCTCGGAGGAAAAACTGTTTTTT.

The chain carries TRBV10-2 and TRBJ1-3; D is unclear. Per germline, CDR1 WSHSY and CDR2 SAAADI. Trimming stripped 1 base from V and 4 bases from J, with 14 bases between. The CDR3 is 16 residues long. This chain's CDR3 is CASSEWADGSGNTIYF. The CDR3 coding sequence is TGCGCCAGCAGTGAGTGGGCGGACGGGTCGGGAAACACCATATATTTT.

About this clonotype itself: A read error is possible here, since a much larger clone lies one base away. The chain has TRBV11-3 and TRBJ2-4; D remains ambiguous. The CDR3 contains 12 residues. Germline CDR1 is SGHNT and CDR2 is YENEEA. This chain's CDR3 is CASSRSTGIQHF. CDR3 nucleotide sequence: TGTGCCAGCAGCCGTTCGACTGGCATTCAGCACTTC.

This clonotype appeared many times. The chain links TRBV6-2 or TRBV6-3 to TRBJ1-1, with D perhaps matching TRBD1 (5 bases). Trimming removed 0 bases from V and 4 bases from J, with 21 bases in between. Germline V gene sequence: CDR1 MNHEY, CDR2 SVGEGT. The CDR3 covers 18 residues. CDR3 sequence: CASSYSPRLLQGGTEAFF. The CDR3 nucleotides are TGTGCCAGCAGTTACTCACCGCGCCTTTTGCAGGGTGGCACTGAAGCTTTCTTT.

This clonotype showed up many times. V is TRBV30 and J is TRBJ2-7; D call uncertain. Looked up from germline, CDR1 is GTSNPN and CDR2 is SVGIG (reference sequence). The V and J ends lost 5 bases and 1 base respectively, with 9 bases between them. The CDR3 is 12 amino acids. In nucleotides, the CDR3 is TGTGCCTGGGGCTGGATTTCCTACGAGCAGTACTTC. Its translation: CAWGWISYEQYF.

Ten or more counts support this clonotype. V gene TRBV6-5 combines with J gene TRBJ2-3, with TRBD2 identical over 7 bases. The CDR3 is 16 amino acids. V lost 5 bases and J lost 3; bases outside the gene matches: 11. Germline assignment: CDR1 MNHEY and CDR2 SVGAGI. CDR3 coding DNA: TGTGCCAGCAGTCTTGGGGTTAGCGGGCCTACAGATACGCAGTATTTT. Amino acid sequence: CASSLGVSGPTDTQYF.

The rearrangement uses TRBV3-1 and TRBJ1-1; D is possibly TRBD1 (6 bases). This CDR3 contains 14 residues. The V gene lost 5 bases and the J gene lost 6 bases, with 16 bases spanning the gap. Germline CDR1 reads LGHDT; CDR2 reads YNNKEL (reference sequence). CDR3 sequence reads: CASSIHGRGAEAFF. The CDR3 DNA reads as TGTGCCAGCAGCATACACGGCAGGGGAGCTGAAGCTTTCTTT. The whole variable domain, remainder taken from reference TRBV3-1 and TRBJ1-1, is DTAVSQTPKYLVTQMGNDKSIKCEQNLGHDTMYWYKQDSKKFLKIMFSYNNKELIINETVPNRFSPKSPDKAHLNLHINSLELGDSAVYFCASSIHGRGAEAFFGQGTRLTVV.

About this clonotype: A read error is possible here, since a much larger clone lies one base away. The chain carries TRBV5-1 and TRBJ1-2; D remains ambiguous. V shed 0 bases and J shed 6 bases, with 12 bases lying between them. This CDR3 contains 14 residues. Germline lookup yields CDR1 SGHRS and CDR2 YFSETQ. CDR3 nucleotide sequence: TGCGCCAGCAGCTTGGTTTCGGCGGCGGATGGCTACACCTTC. It specifies CASSLVSAADGYTF.

The chain uses TRBV9 and TRBJ1-1; unclear D gene. CDR1 is SGDLS, CDR2 YYNGEE, per germline. CDR3 length: 14 amino acids. Trimming took off 6 bases at V and 4 bases at J, with 16 bases between the two ends. CDR3 loop: CASTGSFWSTEAFF. The DNA of the CDR3 is TGTGCCAGCACGGGCAGTTTCTGGAGCACTGAAGCTTTCTTT.

This clonotype was counted between two and nine times. The rearrangement uses TRBV29-1 and TRBJ2-3; D perhaps matches TRBD1 (6 bases). The germline V gene has CDR1 SQVTM and CDR2 ANQGSEA. CDR3 size: 13 residues. The ends were cut back, 7 bases at V and 6 bases at J, with 17 bases in the middle. The CDR3 here is CSASSYRADTQYF. The CDR3 bases are TGCAGCGCCTCCTCATACAGGGCTGATACGCAGTATTTT.

This clonotype showed up many times. A much larger clone differs by one base, so this may be a read error. This chain joins TRBV11-2 and TRBJ2-1, with TRBD2 identical over 16 bases. The CDR3 is 18 residues long. CDR1 is SGHAT, CDR2 FQNNGV, per germline. The CDR3 spells CASSSVPGLAGGSNEQLF. DNA of the CDR3: TGTGCCAGCAGCTCCGTCCCGGGACTAGCGGGAGGGAGCAATGAGCAGCTCTTC.